This T cell receptor (beta chain) was sequenced in a study of blood T cell repertoires in COVID-19. This CDR3 has 13 amino acids. Trimming stripped 7 bases from V and 5 bases from J, with 14 bases between. The germline V gene encodes CDR1 MNHEY and CDR2 SVGAGI. In the study's own analysis: Quantification of nucleated cells was approximated via reference gene primer amplification. Repertoires were generated with immunoSEQ multiplex PCR, while TCRdb's copy carries only in-frame clones and drops some. That table supplies the V and J calls and clone size; D and trimming were determined from the DNA. Of 230,000 or so clones in the sample, over 75% were seen once.

The TCR originated in a man aged 35 to 55 with active or convalescent COVID-19. The chain joins TRBV6-5 to TRBJ1-1; possibly TRBD1 for D (5 bases). What was sequenced was peripheral blood. The CDR3 bases are TGTGCCAGCACCGGGGGATGGAAGACTGAAGCTTTCTTT. Protein sequence: CASTGGWKTEAFF.